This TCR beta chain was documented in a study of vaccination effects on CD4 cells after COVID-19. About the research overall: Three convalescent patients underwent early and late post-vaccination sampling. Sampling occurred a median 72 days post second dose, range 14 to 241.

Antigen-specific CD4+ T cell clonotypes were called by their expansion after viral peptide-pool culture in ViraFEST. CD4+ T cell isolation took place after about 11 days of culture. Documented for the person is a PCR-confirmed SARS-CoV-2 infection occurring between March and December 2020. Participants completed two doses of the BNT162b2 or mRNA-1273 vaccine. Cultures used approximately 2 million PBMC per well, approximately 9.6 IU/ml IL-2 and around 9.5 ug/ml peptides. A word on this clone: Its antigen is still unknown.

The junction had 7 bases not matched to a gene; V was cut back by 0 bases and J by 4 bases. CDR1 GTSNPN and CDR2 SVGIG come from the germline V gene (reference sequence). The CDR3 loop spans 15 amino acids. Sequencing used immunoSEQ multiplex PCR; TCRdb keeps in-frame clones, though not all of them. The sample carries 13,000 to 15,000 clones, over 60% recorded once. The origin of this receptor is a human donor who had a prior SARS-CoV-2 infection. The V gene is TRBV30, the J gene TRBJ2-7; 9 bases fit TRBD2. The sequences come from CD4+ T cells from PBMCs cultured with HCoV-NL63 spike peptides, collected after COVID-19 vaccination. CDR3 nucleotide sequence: TGTGCCTGGAGTGTTGGGGCTAGCGGGATTTACGAGCAGTACTTC. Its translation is CAWSVGASGIYEQYF.